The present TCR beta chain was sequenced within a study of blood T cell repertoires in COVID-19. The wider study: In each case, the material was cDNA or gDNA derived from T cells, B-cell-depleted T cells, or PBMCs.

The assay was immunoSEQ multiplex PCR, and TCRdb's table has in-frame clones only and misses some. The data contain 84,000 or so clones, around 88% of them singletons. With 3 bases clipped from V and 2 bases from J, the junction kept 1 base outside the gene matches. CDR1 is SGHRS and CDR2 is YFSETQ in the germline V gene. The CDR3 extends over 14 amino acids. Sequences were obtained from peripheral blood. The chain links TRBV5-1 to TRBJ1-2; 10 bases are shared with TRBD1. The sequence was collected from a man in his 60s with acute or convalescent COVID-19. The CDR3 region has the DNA TGCGCCAGCAGCTCGGGACAGGGGAACTATGGCTACACCTTC. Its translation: CASSSGQGNYGYTF.